These 21 T cell receptor beta chains share one sample of origin, sequenced in a study of T-cell memory formation after mild COVID-19. MiXCR, run by TCRdb on the 5' RACE reads, gives a single entry per CDR3 protein. The table lists roughly 200,000 distinct CDR3 sequences, over 7.5% of them singletons. Material for sequencing was PBMCs or a T cell subset sorted from them (not recorded which). These receptors all come from a man aged 18-30 years who had mild COVID-19 (a few samples of this study predate the infection). Cell type and time point are not known.

The chain combines TRBV18 with TRBJ2-1; 10 nucleotides match TRBD2. V trimming: 1 base; J trimming: 10 bases; junction bases outside the gene matches: 7. The CDR3 consists of 15 residues. CDR1 and CDR2 (germline): KGHSH, LQKENI. This CDR3 is CASSPRVAGGPEQFF. CDR3 bases: TGTGCCAGCTCACCACGGGTAGCGGGGGGTCCAGAGCAGTTCTTC. Based on the CDR3 plus reference TRBV18 and TRBJ2-1, the full variable domain is NAGVMQNPRHLVRRRGQEARLRCSPMKGHSHVYWYRQLPEEGLKFMVYLQKENIIDESGMPKERFSAEFPKEGPSILRIQQVVRGDSAAYFCASSPRVAGGPEQFFGPGTRLTVL.

This chain links TRBV6-2 or TRBV6-3 with TRBJ1-6; D may be TRBD1 (6 bases). V gave up 10 bases and J gave up 7 bases, with 14 bases separating them. CDR3 length: 13 amino acids. Germline lookup yields CDR1 MNHEY and CDR2 SVGEGT. The CDR3 sequence is CATHGQTNSPLHF. As DNA, the CDR3 is TGTGCCACCCATGGACAGACGAATTCACCCCTCCACTTT.

Only a few counts were recorded for this clonotype. The chain carries TRBV7-3 and TRBJ2-5; D not certain. The CDR3 totals 10 residues. The V end was cut by 3 bases, the J end by 5 bases, with 1 base between. Germline values: CDR1 SGHTA, CDR2 FQGTGA. CDR3 DNA sequence: TGTGCCAGCAGCTTTGAGACCCAGTACTTC. Residues: CASSFETQYF.

This chain uses TRBV15 with TRBJ1-2; no reliable D call. This CDR3 is built from 14 residues. The V and J ends lost 0 bases and 4 bases respectively, with 9 bases between them. Per the germline V gene, CDR1 is LNHNV and CDR2 is YYDKDF (reference sequence). The CDR3 spells CATSRDRISYGYTF. The CDR3 nucleotides read TGTGCCACCAGCAGAGATCGAATTTCCTATGGCTACACCTTC.

This clonotype was observed many times. The chain recombines TRBV6-5 with TRBJ2-1; 9 bases match TRBD1. This CDR3 has 14 residues. Germline CDR1 and CDR2: MNHEY and SVGAGI. With 2 bases clipped from V and 7 bases from J, the junction kept 3 bases outside the gene matches. CDR3 DNA: TGTGCCAGCAGTTACCGGACAGGGGCGAATGAGCAGTTCTTC. Protein sequence: CASSYRTGANEQFF.

This clonotype appeared many times. The genes are TRBV7-2 and TRBJ2-1; TRBD2 matches 9 bases. The V segment lost 5 bases and the J segment 0 bases; nucleotides outside the gene matches: 8. The CDR3 contains 17 residues. Germline V gene sequence: CDR1 SGHTA, CDR2 FQGNSA. Here the CDR3 reads CASSESGGPASYNEQFF. CDR3 nucleotides: TGTGCCAGCAGCGAGAGCGGGGGGCCGGCCTCCTACAATGAGCAGTTCTTC.

The rearrangement links TRBV5-1 to TRBJ1-3; no reliable D call. The CDR3 consists of 14 residues. Germline loops: CDR1 SGHRS, CDR2 YFSETQ. V was cut by 6 bases and J by 2 bases, with 12 bases left in between. The CDR3 loop is CASTPGPPGNTIYF. CDR3 in DNA: TGCGCCAGCACCCCGGGCCCGCCTGGAAACACCATATATTTT.

This clonotype was picked up a small number of times. This could be a read error, since a much larger clone is one nucleotide away. The chain uses TRBV3-1 and TRBJ1-2; D remains ambiguous. Germline assignment: CDR1 LGHDT and CDR2 YNNKEL (reference sequence). CDR3 length: 11 residues. V was clipped by 2 bases and J by 6 bases, with 4 bases between them. CDR3 amino acids: CASSQRDGYTF. DNA of the CDR3: TGTGCCAGCAGCCAAAGGGATGGCTACACCTTC.

This clonotype has only a few counts. This chain links TRBV6-5 with TRBJ2-7; 11 nucleotides agree with TRBD1. CDR3 length equals 19 residues. The V gene's germline CDR1 is MNHEY and CDR2 SVGAGI. J gave up 2 bases and V 4 bases, and 16 bases lay outside the gene matches. The CDR3 coding sequence is TGTGCCAGCAGTTCTCCCCGCGGACAGGGGGCAAGTGTCGCCTACGAGCAGTACTTC. Its translation: CASSSPRGQGASVAYEQYF.

The rearrangement links TRBV5-1 to TRBJ1-1; tentative D call: TRBD1 (6 bases). The CDR3 is made up of 15 amino acids. Germline V CDR1 and CDR2: SGHRS, YFSETQ. V dropped 5 bases and J dropped 5 bases, with 19 bases sitting between them. The CDR3 DNA sequence: TGCGCCAGCAGTCCAAATGGGGGGCTTGGGACTGAAGCTTTCTTT. Amino acid sequence: CASSPNGGLGTEAFF.

This chain joins TRBV28 and TRBJ2-7; D possibly matches TRBD1 or TRBD2 (5 bases each). This CDR3 contains 16 residues. CDR1 and CDR2 (germline): MDHEN, SYDVKM. V dropped 5 bases and J dropped 4 bases, with 21 bases sitting between them. CDR3 in DNA: TGTGCCAGCAGTCGTCGAGGTTGGGGGATGAGTTACGAGCAGTACGTC. It codes for CASSRRGWGMSYEQYV.

This clonotype was seen only a few times. A read error may be the cause here, since a much bigger clone is one base away. CDR3 bases: TGTGCCAGCGCCCAGTGGGGGGTCACTGAAGCTTTCTTT. Translated: CASAQWGVTEAFF. The V call is TRBV7-2, the J call TRBJ1-1; D is possibly TRBD1 (5 bases). Trimming pared 8 bases from V and 4 bases from J, leaving 14 bases between. This CDR3 has 13 residues. CDR1 is SGHTA, CDR2 FQGNSA, per germline.

This clonotype occurred a few times. The chain has TRBV19 and TRBJ2-5; D remains ambiguous. V lost 0 bases, J lost 7 bases, and 6 bases lay in between. Germline V CDR1 and CDR2: LNHDA, SQIVND (reference sequence). The CDR3 runs to 12 residues. In DNA form, the CDR3 reads TGTGCCAGTAGTATAGATCGAAGGACCCAGTACTTC. Residues: CASSIDRRTQYF.

The V call is TRBV7-3, the J call TRBJ2-1; 9 bases match TRBD1. The CDR3 contains 13 residues. With 5 bases clipped from V and 11 bases from J, the junction kept 7 bases outside the gene matches. The V gene's germline CDR1 is SGHTA and CDR2 FQGTGA. In DNA form, the CDR3 reads TGTGCCAGCAGCCTAGGGACAGGGAGTCAGCAGTTCTTC. It codes for CASSLGTGSQQFF. The variable domain in full, with the rest retrieved from reference TRBV7-3 and TRBJ2-1, is GAGVSQTPSNKVTEKGKYVELRCDPISGHTALYWYRQSLGQGPEFLIYFQGTGAADDSGLPNDRFFAVRPEGSVSTLKIQRTERGDSAVYLCASSLGTGSQQFFGPGTRLTVL.

This clonotype was counted between two and nine times. This rearrangement joins TRBV7-9 to TRBJ1-3; tentative D call: TRBD1 (5 bases). Trimming stripped 1 base from V and 0 bases from J, with 7 bases between. The CDR3 is made up of 15 amino acids. Germline V gene data show CDR1 as SEHNR and CDR2 as FQNEAQ (reference sequence). The CDR3 DNA follows: TGTGCCAGCAGCTTAGATGGGGGCTCTGGAAACACCATATATTTT. Amino acids: CASSLDGGSGNTIYF.

Ten or more counts support this clonotype. V is TRBV10-3 and J is TRBJ1-5, with a tentative D call TRBD1 (6 bases). The V end lost 6 bases, the J end lost 5 bases, and 11 bases lay between the germline ends. The CDR3 contains 13 residues. CDR1 ENHRY and CDR2 SYGVKD come from the germline V gene. The CDR3 loop is CAISRQEDQPQHF. In nucleotides, the CDR3 is TGTGCCATCAGCCGACAGGAGGATCAGCCCCAGCATTTT.

This chain joins TRBV29-1 and TRBJ2-3, with no clear D. Deletions cut 4 bases from V and 0 bases from J, with 14 bases between. The CDR3 is made up of 15 amino acids. From germline, CDR1 is SQVTM and CDR2 ANQGSEA. The CDR3, as DNA: TGCAGCGTTGGAGGACCGGGCTCTAGCACAGATACGCAGTATTTT. This sequence encodes CSVGGPGSSTDTQYF.

This clonotype turned up a few times. The rearrangement links TRBV2 to TRBJ2-3; D not resolved. Germline CDR1 SNHLY, CDR2 FYNNEI. The CDR3 is 12 amino acids. The V gene lost 8 bases and the J gene lost 2 bases, with 8 bases spanning the gap. CDR3 amino acids: CASRWDTDTQYF. The CDR3, as DNA: TGTGCCAGCCGTTGGGACACAGATACGCAGTATTTT.

This clonotype has just a few counts. The rearrangement uses TRBV5-4 and TRBJ2-5; 12 bases agree with TRBD1. The length of the CDR3 is 19 residues. Germline CDR1 is SGHNT and CDR2 is YYREEE (reference sequence). V was pared by 4 bases and J by 0 bases, with 13 bases of the junction left unmatched. CDR3 region: CASSPYATGTGGYQETQYF. The CDR3 DNA reads TGTGCCAGCAGCCCTTATGCGACCGGGACAGGGGGCTACCAAGAGACCCAGTACTTC.

The V gene is TRBV2, the J gene TRBJ2-5, with no clear D. This CDR3 spans 14 amino acids. Germline assignment: CDR1 SNHLY and CDR2 FYNNEI. Trimming pared 0 bases from V and 9 bases from J, leaving 14 bases between. For the CDR3, the DNA is TGTGCCAGCAGTGAAGCATCGCCGACGGTGGCCCAGTACTTC. It codes for CASSEASPTVAQYF.

This clonotype was seen a handful of times. CDR3 amino acids: CASSPGTGIAGELFF. DNA of the CDR3: TGTGCCAGCAGTCCCGGGACAGGGATCGCCGGGGAGCTGTTTTTT. The chain joins TRBV12-3 or TRBV12-4 to TRBJ2-2, with 9 bases aligning to TRBD1. With V trimmed by 5 bases and J by 6 bases, 7 bases remained unmatched. The CDR3 totals 15 residues.